This T cell receptor beta chain was observed in a study of neurological immune-mediated disorders. The making of cDNA relied on 5'RACE with 10-nucleotide random UMIs. TCRdb re-called the 5' RACE reads with MiXCR, one entry per CDR3 protein. The sample consists of over 25,000 distinct CDR3 sequences, 15% to 20% of them appearing once. This clonotype was detected ten times or more. Indicated time point: technical triplicate 3. Sorted libraries used over 900,000 CD4+ or CD8+ T cells. The source material was CD4+ T cells from blood. The sequence derives from a female donor with HTLV-1-associated myelopathy (HAM/TSP).

The CDR3 is CASSLMGQGILNEQFF. The CDR3 DNA sequence: TGCGCCAGCAGCTTAATGGGGCAGGGGATTTTAAATGAGCAGTTCTTC. J is TRBJ2-1 and V is TRBV5-1; possibly TRBD1 for D (6 bases). Trimming left V 2 bases short and J 7 bases short, with 19 bases between. This CDR3 is 16 amino acids long. CDR1 is SGHRS, CDR2 YFSETQ, per germline.